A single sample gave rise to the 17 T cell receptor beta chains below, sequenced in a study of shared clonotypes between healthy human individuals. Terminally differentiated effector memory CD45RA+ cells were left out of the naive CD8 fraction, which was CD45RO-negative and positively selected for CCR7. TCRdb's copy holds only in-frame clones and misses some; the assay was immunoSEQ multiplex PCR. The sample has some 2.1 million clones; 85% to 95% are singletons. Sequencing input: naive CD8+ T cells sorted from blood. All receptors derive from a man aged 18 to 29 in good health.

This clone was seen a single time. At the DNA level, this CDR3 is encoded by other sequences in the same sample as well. CDR3 sequence: CASSLGAGNSYEQYF. In DNA form, the CDR3 reads TGCGCCAGCAGCTTGGGGGCAGGGAACTCCTACGAGCAGTACTTC. The chain carries TRBV5-1 and TRBJ2-7; D is perhaps TRBD1 (5 bases). This CDR3 region has 15 residues. The germline V gene encodes CDR1 SGHRS and CDR2 YFSETQ. With 0 bases removed from V and 0 bases from J, the gap between germline ends came to 10 bases.

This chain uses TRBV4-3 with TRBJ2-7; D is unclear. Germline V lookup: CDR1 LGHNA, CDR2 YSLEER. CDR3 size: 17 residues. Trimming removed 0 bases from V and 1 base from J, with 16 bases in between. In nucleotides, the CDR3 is TGCGCCAGCAGCCAAGATACGCCTGTCACCATGTCCTACGAGCAGTACTTC. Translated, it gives CASSQDTPVTMSYEQYF.

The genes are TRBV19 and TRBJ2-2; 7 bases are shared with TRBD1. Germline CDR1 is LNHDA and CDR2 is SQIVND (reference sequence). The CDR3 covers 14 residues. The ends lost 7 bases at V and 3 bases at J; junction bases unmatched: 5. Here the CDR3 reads CASTDRVYTGELFF. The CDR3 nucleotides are TGTGCCAGTACCGACAGGGTGTACACCGGGGAGCTGTTTTTT.

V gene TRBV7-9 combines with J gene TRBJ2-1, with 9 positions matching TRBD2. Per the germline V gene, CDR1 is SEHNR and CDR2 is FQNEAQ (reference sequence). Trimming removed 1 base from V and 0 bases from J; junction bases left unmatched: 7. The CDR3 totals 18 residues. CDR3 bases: TGTGCCAGCAGCTTAGGCCCCGGACTAGCGAGCTCCTACAATGAGCAGTTCTTC. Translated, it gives CASSLGPGLASSYNEQFF.

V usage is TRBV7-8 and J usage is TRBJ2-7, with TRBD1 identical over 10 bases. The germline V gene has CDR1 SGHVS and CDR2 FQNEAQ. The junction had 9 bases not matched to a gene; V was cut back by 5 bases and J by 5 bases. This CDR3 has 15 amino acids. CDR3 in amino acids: CASSPGQGRINEQYF. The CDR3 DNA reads TGTGCCAGCAGCCCGGGACAGGGGAGAATAAACGAGCAGTACTTC.

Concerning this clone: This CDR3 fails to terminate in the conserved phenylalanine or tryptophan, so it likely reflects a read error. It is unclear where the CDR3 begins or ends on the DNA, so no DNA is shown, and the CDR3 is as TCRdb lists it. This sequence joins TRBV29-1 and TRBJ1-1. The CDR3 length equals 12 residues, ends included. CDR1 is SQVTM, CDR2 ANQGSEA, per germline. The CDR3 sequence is CSVEGVEGPLMS.

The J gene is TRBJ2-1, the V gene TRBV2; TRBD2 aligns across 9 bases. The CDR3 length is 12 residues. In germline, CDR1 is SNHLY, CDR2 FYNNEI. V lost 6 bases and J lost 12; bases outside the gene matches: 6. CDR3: CASRGAGGGQFF. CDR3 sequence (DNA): TGTGCCAGCAGGGGAGCGGGAGGTGGGCAGTTCTTC.

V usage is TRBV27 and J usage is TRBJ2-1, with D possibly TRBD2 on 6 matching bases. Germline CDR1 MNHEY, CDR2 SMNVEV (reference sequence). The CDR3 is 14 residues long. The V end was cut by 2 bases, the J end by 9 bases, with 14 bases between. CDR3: CASSLVASDGEQFF. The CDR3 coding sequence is TGTGCCAGCAGTTTAGTGGCTAGCGACGGTGAGCAGTTCTTC.

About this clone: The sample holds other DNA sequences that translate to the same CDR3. The CDR3 spells CASSNSYEQYF. The CDR3 coding sequence is TGTGCCAGCAGCAACTCCTACGAGCAGTACTTC. The rearrangement links TRBV5-6 to TRBJ2-7; D unresolved. CDR3 length: 11 amino acids. V gave up 4 bases and J gave up 0 bases, with 2 bases separating them. Germline V CDR1 and CDR2: SGHDT, YYEEEE. The entire variable domain, with the rest obtained from reference TRBV5-6 and TRBJ2-7, is as follows: DAGVTQSPTHLIKTRGQQVTLRCSPKSGHDTVSWYQQALGQGPQFIFQYYEEEERQRGNFPDRFSGHQFPNYSSELNVNALLLGDSALYLCASSNSYEQYFGPGTRLTVT.

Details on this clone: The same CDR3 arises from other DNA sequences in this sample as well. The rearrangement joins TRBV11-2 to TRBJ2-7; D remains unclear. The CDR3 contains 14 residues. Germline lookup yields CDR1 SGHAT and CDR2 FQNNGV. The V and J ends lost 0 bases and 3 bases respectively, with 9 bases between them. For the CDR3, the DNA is TGTGCCAGCAGCTTAGATCCGGGCTACTACGAGCAGTACTTC. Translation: CASSLDPGYYEQYF.

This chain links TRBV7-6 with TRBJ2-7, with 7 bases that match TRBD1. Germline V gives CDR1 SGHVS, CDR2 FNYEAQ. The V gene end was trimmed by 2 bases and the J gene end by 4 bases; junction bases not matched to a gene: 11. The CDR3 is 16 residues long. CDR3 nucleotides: TGTGCCAGCAGCTTACACACTCCGGACAGGTCGTACGAGCAGTACTTC. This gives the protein CASSLHTPDRSYEQYF.

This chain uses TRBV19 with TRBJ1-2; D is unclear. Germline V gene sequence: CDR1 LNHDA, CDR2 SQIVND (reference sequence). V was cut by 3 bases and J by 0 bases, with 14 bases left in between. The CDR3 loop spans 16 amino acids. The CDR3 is CASSMRGGAPNYGYTF. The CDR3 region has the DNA TGTGCCAGTAGTATGCGGGGAGGCGCTCCTAACTATGGCTACACCTTC.

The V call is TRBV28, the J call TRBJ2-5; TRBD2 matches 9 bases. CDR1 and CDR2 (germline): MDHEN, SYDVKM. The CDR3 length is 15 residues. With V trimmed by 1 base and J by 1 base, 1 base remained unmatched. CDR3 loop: CASSLYSGGQETQYF. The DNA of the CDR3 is TGTGCCAGCAGTTTATATAGCGGGGGCCAAGAGACCCAGTACTTC.

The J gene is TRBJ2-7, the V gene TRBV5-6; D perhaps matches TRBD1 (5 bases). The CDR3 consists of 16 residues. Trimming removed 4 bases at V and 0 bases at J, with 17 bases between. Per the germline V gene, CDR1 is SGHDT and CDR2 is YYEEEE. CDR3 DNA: TGTGCCAGCAGCGCAAAAAGGGGCAGCTCCTCCTACGAGCAGTACTTC. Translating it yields CASSAKRGSSSYEQYF.

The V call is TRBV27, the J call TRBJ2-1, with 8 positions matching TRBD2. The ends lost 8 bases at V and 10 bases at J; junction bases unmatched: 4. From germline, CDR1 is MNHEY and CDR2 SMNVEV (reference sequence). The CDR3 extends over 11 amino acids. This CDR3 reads CASVGGGEQFF. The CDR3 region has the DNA TGTGCCAGCGTCGGCGGGGGGGAGCAGTTCTTC.

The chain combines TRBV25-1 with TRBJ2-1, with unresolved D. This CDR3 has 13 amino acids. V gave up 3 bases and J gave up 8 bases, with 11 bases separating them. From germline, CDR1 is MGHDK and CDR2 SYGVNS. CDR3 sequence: CASSDRFWDEQFF. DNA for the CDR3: TGTGCCAGCAGTGACCGCTTCTGGGATGAGCAGTTCTTC.

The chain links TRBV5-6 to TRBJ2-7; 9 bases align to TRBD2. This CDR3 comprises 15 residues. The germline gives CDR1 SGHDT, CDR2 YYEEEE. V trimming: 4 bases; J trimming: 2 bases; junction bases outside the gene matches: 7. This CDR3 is CASSPTSGPPYEQYF. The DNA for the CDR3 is TGTGCCAGCAGCCCCACTAGCGGGCCTCCCTACGAGCAGTACTTC.